This TCR beta chain was sequenced during a study of CD8+ T cells in alopecia areata. Looking at the study overall: Tofacitinib ran 6 to 18 months, followed by 6 months off drug.

Study findings and constraints: Patients displayed less clarity in TCR sharing than mice, a finding possibly related to HLA. Clonality in lesional scalp, especially alopecia totalis/universalis, exceeded that of normal scalp.

TCR sequencing used cDNA made by reverse transcription of extracted RNA. Only in-frame clones appear in the TCRdb table, and some are missing; sequencing was by immunoSEQ multiplex PCR. Of about 8,900 clones detected, 65% to 80% appear once; the ten largest clones hold about 16%. As concerns this clone: As yet, its antigen is unknown.

Alopecia areata patients provided lesional scalp punch biopsies and peripheral blood. Sample: skin. This TCR was recovered from a human donor with alopecia areata.

As DNA, the CDR3 is TGTGCCGGATCGGGGTGGGGCTACACCTTC. Translated, it gives CAGSGWGYTF. This chain connects TRBV2 to TRBJ1-2; D gene ambiguous. The length of the CDR3 is 10 residues. Trimming pared 11 bases from V and 8 bases from J, leaving 12 bases between. In germline, CDR1 is SNHLY, CDR2 FYNNEI.